The clone carrying this TCR beta chain was seen a handful of times. What it binds is not known. Other DNA sequences of this sample code for an identical CDR3. This sample stems from a study of CD8+ T cells in alopecia areata. General study results and limits: In scalp samples, resident alphabeta T cells of normal skin are also sequenced.

Extraction and reverse transcription of RNA yielded cDNA as the sequencing template. Clones were sequenced by immunoSEQ multiplex PCR, and TCRdb holds only the in-frame ones, with some missing. The data contain 150,000 to 200,000 clones, 40% to 55% of them singletons. Treatment meaning: oral pan-JAK inhibitor, 5-10 mg twice daily. Losses at the gene ends were 6 bases for V and 2 bases for J; bases not matched to a gene: 3. Germline V gives CDR1 MNHEY, CDR2 SMNVEV (reference sequence). The CDR3 extends over 13 amino acids. The chain links TRBV27 to TRBJ2-7; 8 nucleotides match TRBD2. The sample in question was CD8+ T cells sorted from blood, obtained at roughly week 52, from a patient treated with tofacitinib. This receptor was identified in a human donor with alopecia areata. The CDR3, as DNA: TGTGCCAGCAGCCCCGGGGGGGCCTACGAGCAGTACTTC. Residues: CASSPGGAYEQYF.